This entry concerns a single T cell receptor beta chain. The antigen is unknown. The PCR employed 60 Vbeta primers together with 13 Jbeta primers. Data came from immunoSEQ multiplex PCR; TCRdb stores just in-frame clones and leaves some out. The repertoire consists of under 250,000 clones, with 70% to 90% occurring once and the leading ten covering 8%. Germline V CDR1 and CDR2: SGDLS, YYNGEE. The CDR3 has 14 amino acids. The ends lost 4 bases at V and 10 bases at J; junction bases unmatched: 10. It was healthy bone marrow donors who served as donors. This entry comes from a study of cytomegalovirus exposure and HLA in healthy donors. Whole-study results and caveats: Later findings reportedly placed an Asian-associated ancestry cluster below the approximately 670-donor mean for N-insertions. A later analysis found that most CMV-associated TCR beta chains appeared HLA-restricted.

The J gene is TRBJ1-4, the V gene TRBV9, with 7 bases aligning to TRBD1. The sequencing input was PBMCs. The TCR sequence derives from a woman in her sixties in good health and CMV-seropositive. The CDR3, as DNA: TGTGCCAGCAGCAAAATGACAGGGTCTGGAAAACTGTTTTTT. Encoded protein: CASSKMTGSGKLFF.